Below, 14 T cell receptor beta chains from the same sample are listed, as sequenced in a study of response to subunit inactivated influenza vaccine. MiXCR was run by TCRdb on the RT-PCR reads, yielding one entry per CDR3 protein. The sample lists 500,000 to 750,000 distinct CDR3 sequences, 12% to 15% occurring once. Sample: PBMCs from blood, taken about 11 days after vaccination. These receptors all come from a man in his fifties who received an inactivated influenza vaccine.

V and J are TRBV7-2 and TRBJ2-2; TRBD2 agrees at 13 bases. CDR3 size: 17 residues. Per the germline V gene, CDR1 is SGHTA and CDR2 is FQGNSA. With 5 bases clipped from V and 3 bases from J, the junction kept 6 bases outside the gene matches. CDR3 loop: CASSRLAGGLYTGELFF. DNA of the CDR3: TGTGCCAGCAGCAGACTAGCGGGGGGATTATACACCGGGGAGCTGTTTTTT. Together with reference TRBV7-2 and TRBJ2-2, the CDR3 gives the full variable domain: GAGVSQSPSNKVTEKGKDVELRCDPISGHTALYWYRQSLGQGLEFLIYFQGNSAPDKSGLPSDRFSAERTGGSVSTLTIQRTQQEDSAVYLCASSRLAGGLYTGELFFGEGSRLTVL.

This clonotype was seen more than once but under ten times. This chain connects TRBV7-9 to TRBJ1-5; weak D call: TRBD1 (5 bases). Trimming shortened V by 9 bases and J by 3 bases, and 12 bases separated the two germline ends. The CDR3 is 13 residues long. Germline values: CDR1 SEHNR, CDR2 FQNEAQ (reference sequence). CDR3 loop: CASSTGHNQPQHF. The CDR3 DNA follows: TGTGCCAGTAGCACAGGACACAATCAGCCCCAGCATTTT. Full variable domain (remainder filled in from reference TRBV7-9 and TRBJ1-5): DTGVSQNPRHKITKRGQNVTFRCDPISEHNRLYWYRQTLGQGPEFLTYFQNEAQLEKSRLLSDRFSAERPKGSFSTLEIQRTEQGDSAMYLCASSTGHNQPQHFGDGTRLSIL.

The genes are TRBV6-5 and TRBJ2-3; possible D gene TRBD2, 6 bases. The CDR3 totals 15 residues. V was clipped by 0 bases and J by 6 bases, with 13 bases between them. CDR1 and CDR2 from the germline V gene are MNHEY and SVGAGI. The CDR3 loop reads CASSYSGGLADTQYF. DNA of the CDR3: TGTGCCAGCAGTTACTCCGGGGGTCTGGCGGATACGCAGTATTTT.

This clonotype has just a few counts. The genes are TRBV14 and TRBJ2-1; maybe TRBD2 (5 bases). Germline V gene data show CDR1 as SGHDN and CDR2 as FVKESK. The CDR3 is 15 residues long. V was clipped by 4 bases and J by 5 bases, with 15 bases between them. The CDR3 bases are TGTGCCAGCAGCCGGACTTGGGGATCAGACAATGAGCAGTTCTTC. It encodes CASSRTWGSDNEQFF.

The chain employs TRBV7-2 and TRBJ1-2; D gene unclear. The ends were cut back, 7 bases at V and 7 bases at J, with 13 bases in the middle. Germline CDR1 is SGHTA and CDR2 is FQGNSA. CDR3 length: 12 residues. The CDR3 sequence: CASTLLDLGYTF. The CDR3 DNA reads as TGTGCCAGCACGCTACTCGACCTTGGCTACACCTTC.

The chain joins TRBV10-3 to TRBJ2-5; TRBD1 matches 7 bases. The germline V gene has CDR1 ENHRY and CDR2 SYGVKD. With V trimmed by 2 bases and J by 1 base, 4 bases remained unmatched. CDR3 length equals 15 residues. The chain's CDR3 is CAISEGGQPQETQYF. For the CDR3, the DNA is TGTGCCATCAGTGAGGGGGGACAGCCCCAAGAGACCCAGTACTTC.

This clonotype was seen only a few times. V usage is TRBV7-2 and J usage is TRBJ2-1, with no clear D. V lost 5 bases, J lost 6 bases, and 14 bases lay in between. The germline V gene has CDR1 SGHTA and CDR2 FQGNSA. The CDR3 covers 14 residues. The CDR3 sequence: CASSRRYSLNEQFF. The CDR3, as DNA: TGTGCCAGCAGCCGTAGATATAGTCTCAATGAGCAGTTCTTC. Filled out from reference TRBV7-2 and TRBJ2-1, the complete variable domain reads GAGVSQSPSNKVTEKGKDVELRCDPISGHTALYWYRQSLGQGLEFLIYFQGNSAPDKSGLPSDRFSAERTGGSVSTLTIQRTQQEDSAVYLCASSRRYSLNEQFFGPGTRLTVL.

There are many counts of this clonotype. This chain connects TRBV29-1 to TRBJ1-1; perhaps TRBD1 as D (6 bases). The germline V and J ends were trimmed by 8 bases and 5 bases, with 21 bases remaining between them. The CDR3 extends over 14 amino acids. Germline CDR1 SQVTM, CDR2 ANQGSEA. The CDR3 DNA reads TGCAGCTCCCGCCTACAGGGTCGGGAGACTGAAGCTTTCTTT. Translating gives CSSRLQGRETEAFF.

V is TRBV18 and J is TRBJ2-1, with D perhaps matching TRBD1 (6 bases). The CDR3 covers 14 residues. The germline V gene has CDR1 KGHSH and CDR2 LQKENI. The ends were cut back, 6 bases at V and 3 bases at J, with 12 bases in the middle. In DNA form, the CDR3 reads TGTGCCAGCTCCCGAGACAGGTTCTACAATGAGCAGTTCTTC. Translated: CASSRDRFYNEQFF.

This clonotype was recorded many times. This sequence joins TRBV12-3 or TRBV12-4 and TRBJ1-5; D possibly corresponds to TRBD1 (6 bases). There are 16 residues in the CDR3. Deletions cut 4 bases from V and 1 base from J, with 14 bases between. CDR3 protein: CASSSTGWWSNQPQHF. The CDR3 nucleotides read TGTGCCAGCAGTTCCACAGGGTGGTGGAGCAATCAGCCCCAGCATTTT.

This clonotype was counted between two and nine times. The chain recombines TRBV19 with TRBJ2-2; no reliable D call. The ends were cut back, 10 bases at V and 1 base at J, with 13 bases in the middle. This CDR3 comprises 14 residues. CDR1 is LNHDA, CDR2 SQIVND, per germline (reference sequence). CDR3 amino acids: CATRVTKNTGELFF. In DNA form, the CDR3 reads TGTGCCACACGCGTGACCAAGAACACCGGGGAGCTGTTTTTT. Looking up the rest from reference TRBV19 and TRBJ2-2 gives the full variable domain: DGGITQSPKYLFRKEGQNVTLSCEQNLNHDAMYWYRQDPGQGLRLIYYSQIVNDFQKGDIAEGYSVSREKKESFPLTVTSAQKNPTAFYLCATRVTKNTGELFFGEGSRLTVL.

The rearrangement joins TRBV20-1 to TRBJ1-4, with D unclear. Looked up from germline, CDR1 is DFQATT and CDR2 is SNEGSKA (reference sequence). Trimming shortened V by 5 bases and J by 0 bases, and 10 bases separated the two germline ends. The CDR3 runs 14 residues. CDR3 DNA sequence: TGCAGTGCTCTTCGACCATCAACTAATGAAAAACTGTTTTTT. Protein: CSALRPSTNEKLFF.

The chain links TRBV4-3 to TRBJ2-1; D is perhaps TRBD1 (6 bases). Germline V lookup: CDR1 LGHNA, CDR2 YSLEER. The CDR3 covers 16 residues. Trimming pared 0 bases from V and 0 bases from J, leaving 9 bases between. The CDR3, as DNA: TGCGCCAGCAGCCAAGACCGGGACATCTCCTACAATGAGCAGTTCTTC. Its translation is CASSQDRDISYNEQFF.

This clonotype occurred many times. The chain employs TRBV7-2 and TRBJ2-7; 7 bases are shared with TRBD2. CDR1 is SGHTA, CDR2 FQGNSA, per germline. This CDR3 has 14 amino acids. After removal of 0 bases from V and 7 bases from J, the junction contained 6 bases not matched to a gene. The CDR3 reads CASSLAGGGIEQYF. The CDR3 DNA reads as TGTGCCAGCAGCTTAGCCGGGGGAGGGATTGAGCAGTACTTC.